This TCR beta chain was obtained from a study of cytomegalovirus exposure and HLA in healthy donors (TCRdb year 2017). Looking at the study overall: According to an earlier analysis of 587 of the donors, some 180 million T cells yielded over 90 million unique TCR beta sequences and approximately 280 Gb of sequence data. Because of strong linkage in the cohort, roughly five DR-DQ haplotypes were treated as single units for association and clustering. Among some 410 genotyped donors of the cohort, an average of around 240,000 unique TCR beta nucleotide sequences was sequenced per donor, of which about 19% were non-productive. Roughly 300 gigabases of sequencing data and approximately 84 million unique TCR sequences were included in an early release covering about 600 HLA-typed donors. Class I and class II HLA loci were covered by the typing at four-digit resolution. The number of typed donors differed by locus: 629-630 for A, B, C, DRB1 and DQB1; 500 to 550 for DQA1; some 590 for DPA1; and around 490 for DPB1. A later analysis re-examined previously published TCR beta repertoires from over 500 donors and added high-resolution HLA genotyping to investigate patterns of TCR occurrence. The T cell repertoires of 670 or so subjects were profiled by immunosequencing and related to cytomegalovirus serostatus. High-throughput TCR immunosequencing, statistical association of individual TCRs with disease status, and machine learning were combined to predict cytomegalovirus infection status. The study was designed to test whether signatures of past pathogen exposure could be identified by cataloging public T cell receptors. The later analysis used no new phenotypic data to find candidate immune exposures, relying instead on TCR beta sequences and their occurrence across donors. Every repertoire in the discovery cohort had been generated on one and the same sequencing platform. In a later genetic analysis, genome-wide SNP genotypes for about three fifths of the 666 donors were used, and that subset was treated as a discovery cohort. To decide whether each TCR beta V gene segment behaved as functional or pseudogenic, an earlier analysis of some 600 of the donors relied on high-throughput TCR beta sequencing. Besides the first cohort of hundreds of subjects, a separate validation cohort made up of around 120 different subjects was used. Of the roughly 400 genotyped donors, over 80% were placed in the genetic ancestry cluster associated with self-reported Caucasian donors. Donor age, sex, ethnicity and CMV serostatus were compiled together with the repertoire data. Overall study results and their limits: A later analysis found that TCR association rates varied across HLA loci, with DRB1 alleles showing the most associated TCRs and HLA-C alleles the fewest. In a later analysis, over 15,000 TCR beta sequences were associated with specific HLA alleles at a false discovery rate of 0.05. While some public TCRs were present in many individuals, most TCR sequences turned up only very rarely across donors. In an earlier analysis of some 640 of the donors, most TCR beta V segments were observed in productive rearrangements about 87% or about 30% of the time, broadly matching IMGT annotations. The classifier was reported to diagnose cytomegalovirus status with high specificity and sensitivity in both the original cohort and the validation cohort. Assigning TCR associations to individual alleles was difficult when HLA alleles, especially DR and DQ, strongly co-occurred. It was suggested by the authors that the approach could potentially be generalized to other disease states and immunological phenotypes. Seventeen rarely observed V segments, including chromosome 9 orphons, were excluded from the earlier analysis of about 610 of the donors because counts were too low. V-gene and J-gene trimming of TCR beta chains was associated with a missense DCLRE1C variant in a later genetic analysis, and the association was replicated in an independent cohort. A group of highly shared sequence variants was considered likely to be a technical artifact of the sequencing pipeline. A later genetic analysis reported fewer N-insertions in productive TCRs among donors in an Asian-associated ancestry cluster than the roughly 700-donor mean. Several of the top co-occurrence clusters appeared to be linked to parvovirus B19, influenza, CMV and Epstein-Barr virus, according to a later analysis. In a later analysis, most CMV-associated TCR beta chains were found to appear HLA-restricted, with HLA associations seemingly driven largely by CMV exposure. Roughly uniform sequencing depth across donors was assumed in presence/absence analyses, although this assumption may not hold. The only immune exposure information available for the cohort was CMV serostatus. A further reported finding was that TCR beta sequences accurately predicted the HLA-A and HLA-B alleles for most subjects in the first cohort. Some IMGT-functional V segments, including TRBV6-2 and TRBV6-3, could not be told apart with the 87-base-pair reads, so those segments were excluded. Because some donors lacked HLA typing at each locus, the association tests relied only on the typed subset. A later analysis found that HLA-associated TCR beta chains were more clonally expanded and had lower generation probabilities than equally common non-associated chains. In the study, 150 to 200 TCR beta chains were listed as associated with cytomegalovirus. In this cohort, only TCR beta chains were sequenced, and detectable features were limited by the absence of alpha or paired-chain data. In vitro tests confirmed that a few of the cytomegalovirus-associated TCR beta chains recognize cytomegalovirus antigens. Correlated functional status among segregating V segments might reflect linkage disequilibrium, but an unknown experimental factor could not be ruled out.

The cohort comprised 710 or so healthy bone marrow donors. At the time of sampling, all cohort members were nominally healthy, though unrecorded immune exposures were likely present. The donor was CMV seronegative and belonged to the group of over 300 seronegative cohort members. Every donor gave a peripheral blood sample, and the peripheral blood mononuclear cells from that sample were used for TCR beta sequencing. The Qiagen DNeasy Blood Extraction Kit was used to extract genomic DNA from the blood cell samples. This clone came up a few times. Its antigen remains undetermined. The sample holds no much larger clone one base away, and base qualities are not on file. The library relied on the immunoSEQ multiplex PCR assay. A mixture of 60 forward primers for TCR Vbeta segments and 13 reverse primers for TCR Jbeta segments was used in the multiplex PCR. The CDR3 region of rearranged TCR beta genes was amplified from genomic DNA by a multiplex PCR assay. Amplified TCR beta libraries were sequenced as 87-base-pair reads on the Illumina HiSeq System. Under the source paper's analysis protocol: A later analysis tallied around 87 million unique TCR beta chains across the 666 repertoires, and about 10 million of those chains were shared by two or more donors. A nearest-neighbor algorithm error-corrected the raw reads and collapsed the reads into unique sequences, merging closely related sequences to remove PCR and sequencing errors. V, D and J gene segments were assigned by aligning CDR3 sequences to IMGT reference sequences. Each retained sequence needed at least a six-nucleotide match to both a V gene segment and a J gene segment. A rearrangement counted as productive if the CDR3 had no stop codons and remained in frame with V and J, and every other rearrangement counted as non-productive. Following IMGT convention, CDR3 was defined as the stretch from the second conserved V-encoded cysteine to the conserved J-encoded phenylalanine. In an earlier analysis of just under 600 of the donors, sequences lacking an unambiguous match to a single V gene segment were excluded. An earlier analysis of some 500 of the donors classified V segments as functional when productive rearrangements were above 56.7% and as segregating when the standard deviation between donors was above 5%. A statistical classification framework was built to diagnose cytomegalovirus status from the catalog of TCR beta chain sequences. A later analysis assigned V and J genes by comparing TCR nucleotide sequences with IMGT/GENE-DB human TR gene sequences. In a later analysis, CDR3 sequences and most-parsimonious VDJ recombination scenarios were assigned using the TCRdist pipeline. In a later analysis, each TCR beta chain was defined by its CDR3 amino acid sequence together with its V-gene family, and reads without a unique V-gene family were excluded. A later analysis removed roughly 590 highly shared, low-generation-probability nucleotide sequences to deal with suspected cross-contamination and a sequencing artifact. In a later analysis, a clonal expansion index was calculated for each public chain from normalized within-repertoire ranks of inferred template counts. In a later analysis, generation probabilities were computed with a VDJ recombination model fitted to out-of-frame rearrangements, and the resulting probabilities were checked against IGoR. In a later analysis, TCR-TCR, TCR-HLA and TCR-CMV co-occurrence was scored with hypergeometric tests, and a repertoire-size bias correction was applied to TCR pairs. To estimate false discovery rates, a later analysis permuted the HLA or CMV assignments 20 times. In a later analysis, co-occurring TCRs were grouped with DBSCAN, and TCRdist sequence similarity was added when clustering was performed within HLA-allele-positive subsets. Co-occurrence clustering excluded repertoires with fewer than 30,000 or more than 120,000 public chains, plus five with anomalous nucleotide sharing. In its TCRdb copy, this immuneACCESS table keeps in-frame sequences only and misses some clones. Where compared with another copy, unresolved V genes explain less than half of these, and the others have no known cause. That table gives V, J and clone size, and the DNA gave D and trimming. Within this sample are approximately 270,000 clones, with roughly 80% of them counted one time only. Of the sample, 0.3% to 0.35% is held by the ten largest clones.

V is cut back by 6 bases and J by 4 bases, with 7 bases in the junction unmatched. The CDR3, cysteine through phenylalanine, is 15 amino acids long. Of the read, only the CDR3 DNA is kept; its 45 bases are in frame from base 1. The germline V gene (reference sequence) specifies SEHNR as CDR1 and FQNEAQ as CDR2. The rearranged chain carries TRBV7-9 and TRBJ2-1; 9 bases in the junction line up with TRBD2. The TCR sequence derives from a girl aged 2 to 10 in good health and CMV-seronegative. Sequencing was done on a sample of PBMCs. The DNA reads TGTGCCAGCAGTCCCAGCGGGAGGTTTTACAATGAGCAGTTCTTC. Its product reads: CASSPSGRFYNEQFF.